This paragraph reports one T cell receptor beta chain. This clone's antigen is unknown. No quality values exist for individual bases; no much larger clone is one base distant. The record originates from a study of cytomegalovirus exposure and HLA in healthy donors (dated by TCRdb to 2016 to 2017). Regarding the research as a whole: According to an earlier analysis of a few hundred of the donors, about 170 million T cells yielded 120 million or so unique TCR beta sequences and about 300 Gb of sequence data. An early release covering 500 to 750 HLA-typed donors comprised around 300 gigabases of sequencing data and around 80 million unique TCR sequences. The genetic ancestry cluster associated with self-reported Caucasian donors included approximately 85% of the approximately 430 genotyped donors. The study aimed to test whether signatures of past pathogen exposure could be identified by cataloging public T cell receptors. The study profiled the T cell repertoires of hundreds of subjects by immunosequencing and related them to cytomegalovirus serostatus. Along with the roughly 670-subject first cohort, a separate validation cohort of more than 90 different subjects was used. To predict cytomegalovirus infection status, the study combined high-throughput TCR immunosequencing, statistical association of individual TCRs with disease status, and machine learning. A later analysis re-examined previously published TCR beta repertoires from over 500 donors and added high-resolution HLA genotyping to investigate patterns of TCR occurrence. The later analysis used no new phenotypic data to find candidate immune exposures, relying instead on TCR beta sequences and their occurrence across donors. An earlier analysis of 500 to 750 of the donors applied high-throughput TCR beta sequencing to assess whether each TCR beta V gene segment acted as functional or pseudogenic. Alongside the repertoire data, information on donor age, sex, ethnicity and CMV serostatus was compiled. A later genetic analysis took genome-wide SNP genotypes for about 65% of the roughly 670 donors and used that subset as a discovery cohort. All discovery cohort repertoires had been generated using a single sequencing platform. HLA typing included class I and class II loci at four-digit resolution. The number of typed donors differed by locus: roughly 629-640 for A, B, C, DRB1 and DQB1; roughly 510 for DQA1; fewer than 610 for DPA1; and some 470 for DPB1. A handful of DR-DQ haplotypes were treated as single units for association and clustering because of strong linkage in the cohort. On average, around 240,000 unique TCR beta nucleotide sequences were sequenced per donor among about 400 genotyped donors of the cohort, with roughly 18% of those sequences being non-productive. Points the paper makes about the study in general: In the study, approximately 160 TCR beta chains were listed as associated with cytomegalovirus. According to a later analysis, parvovirus B19, influenza, CMV and Epstein-Barr virus appeared linked to several top co-occurrence clusters. Strong co-occurrence of HLA alleles, especially DR and DQ, made assigning TCR associations to individual alleles difficult. The classifier was reported to diagnose cytomegalovirus status with high specificity and sensitivity in both the original cohort and the validation cohort. Most CMV-associated TCR beta chains appeared to be HLA-restricted in a later analysis, and the HLA associations seemed to be driven largely by CMV exposure. The authors suggested that the approach could potentially be extended to other disease states and immunological phenotypes. A further reported finding was that TCR beta sequences accurately predicted the HLA-A and HLA-B alleles for most subjects in the first cohort. A later analysis associated 15,000 to 20,000 TCR beta sequences with specific HLA alleles at a false discovery rate of 0.05. Around 16 rarely observed V segments, including chromosome 9 orphons, were excluded from the earlier analysis of approximately 500 of the donors because counts were too low. Some IMGT-functional V segments, including TRBV6-2 and TRBV6-3, could not be distinguished by the 87-base-pair reads and were therefore excluded. Because HLA typing was unavailable for some donors at each locus, only the typed subset was used in association tests. Correlated functional status among segregating V segments might reflect linkage disequilibrium, but an unknown experimental factor could not be ruled out. The only immune exposure information available for the cohort was CMV serostatus. Compared with the approximately 720-donor mean, donors in an Asian-associated ancestry cluster had fewer N-insertions in productive TCRs, according to a later genetic analysis. A few of the identified cytomegalovirus-associated TCR beta chains were confirmed in vitro to be specific for cytomegalovirus antigens. In a later analysis, TCR association rates were found to vary across HLA loci, with the most associated TCRs seen for DRB1 alleles and the fewest for HLA-C alleles. Only TCR beta chains were sequenced in this cohort, and the absence of alpha or paired-chain data limited detectable features. A later analysis found that HLA-associated TCR beta chains were more clonally expanded and had lower generation probabilities than equally common non-associated chains. Roughly uniform sequencing depth across donors was assumed in presence/absence analyses, although this assumption may not hold. The sequencing pipeline was judged likely to have produced a cluster of highly shared sequence variants as a technical artifact. In an earlier analysis of about 600 of the donors, most TCR beta V segments appeared in productive rearrangements about 87% or about 30% of the time, broadly matching IMGT annotations. Most TCR sequences were observed very rarely across donors, whereas some public TCRs were present in many individuals. A later genetic analysis associated a missense DCLRE1C variant with V-gene and J-gene trimming of TCR beta chains, and an independent cohort replicated the association.

The cohort consisted of 600 to 750 healthy bone marrow donors. All cohort members were sampled while nominally healthy, although unrecorded immune exposures were likely present. The donor tested CMV seropositive and was one of the 289 seropositive cohort members. A peripheral blood sample was collected from each donor, and TCR beta sequencing was performed on peripheral blood mononuclear cells. Genomic DNA was extracted from the blood cell samples with the Qiagen DNeasy Blood Extraction Kit. V and J are trimmed by 1 base and 5 bases, and the gene matches miss 10 bases of the junction. CDR1 and CDR2, per the germline V gene (reference sequence), are MNHEY and SMNVEV. Taken from cysteine to phenylalanine, the CDR3 has 16 residues. CDR3 DNA is the only sequence kept; it has 48 bases, read in frame from the first base. The library relied on the immunoSEQ multiplex PCR assay. For the multiplex PCR, a mixture combining 60 forward primers for TCR Vbeta segments and 13 reverse primers for TCR Jbeta segments was used. The CDR3 region of rearranged TCR beta genes was amplified from genomic DNA by a multiplex PCR assay. Amplified TCR beta libraries were sequenced as 87-base-pair reads on the Illumina HiSeq System. Concerning the study's data processing: A later analysis counted tens of millions of unique TCR beta chains across the 666 repertoires, and 9 million to 14 million of these chains were shared by at least two donors. Raw reads were error-corrected and collapsed into unique sequences by a nearest-neighbor algorithm in which closely related sequences were merged to remove PCR and sequencing errors. CDR3 sequences were aligned to IMGT reference sequences to assign V, D and J gene segments. For a sequence to be retained, at least a six-nucleotide match to both a V gene segment and a J gene segment was required. A rearrangement was called productive if the CDR3 had no stop codons and remained in frame with V and J, and every other rearrangement was called non-productive. Following IMGT convention, CDR3 was defined as the stretch from the second conserved V-encoded cysteine to the conserved J-encoded phenylalanine. Sequences without an unambiguous match to a single V gene segment were excluded from the earlier analysis of several hundred of the donors. An earlier analysis of 587 of the donors called V segments functional above 56.7% productive rearrangements and segregating when the between-donor standard deviation exceeded 5%. A statistical classification framework was built to diagnose cytomegalovirus status from the catalog of TCR beta chain sequences. V and J gene assignment, in a later analysis, came from comparing TCR nucleotide sequences with IMGT/GENE-DB human TR gene sequences. The TCRdist pipeline was used in a later analysis to assign CDR3 sequences and most-parsimonious VDJ recombination scenarios. In a later analysis, each TCR beta chain was defined by its CDR3 amino acid sequence together with its V-gene family, and reads lacking a unique V-gene family were excluded. As a way to deal with suspected cross-contamination and a sequencing artifact, a later analysis dropped more than 500 nucleotide sequences that were highly shared and had low generation probability. In a later analysis, a clonal expansion index was calculated for each public chain from normalized within-repertoire ranks of inferred template counts. A later analysis computed generation probabilities with a VDJ recombination model fitted to out-of-frame rearrangements, and checked the results against IGoR. Hypergeometric tests were used in a later analysis to score TCR-TCR, TCR-HLA and TCR-CMV co-occurrence, with a repertoire-size bias correction applied to the TCR pairs. False discovery rates were estimated in a later analysis by permuting HLA or CMV assignments 20 times. In a later analysis, co-occurring TCRs were grouped with DBSCAN, and TCRdist sequence similarity was added when clustering was performed within HLA-allele-positive subsets. Co-occurrence clustering excluded repertoires with fewer than 30,000 or more than 120,000 public chains, plus five with anomalous nucleotide sharing. TCRdb's version of the immuneACCESS table is confined to in-frame rearrangements and falls short of the full clone set. An unresolved V gene accounts for under half of the shortfall where checked; the remainder is of unknown origin. That table supplies the V and J calls and clone size; D and trimming were determined from the DNA. The table for this sample lists over 100,000 clones; about four fifths of them were counted only once. The ten largest clones take up 20% to 25% of the sample.

The V and J genes are TRBV27 and TRBJ2-5; TRBD1 agrees with 7 junctional bases. This TCR came from a man aged 30 to 45 in good health and CMV-seropositive. The material sequenced was PBMCs. The sequenced DNA is TGTGCCAGCAGTTTATTGGGACAGAACCTCGGGGAGACCCAGTACTTC. This encodes CASSLLGQNLGETQYF.